The TCR beta chain under discussion was sequenced for a study of glioma-infiltrating T cells after dendritic cell vaccination. The PCR used 60 V beta and 13 J beta primers. TCRdb keeps only in-frame clones here, not all; method: immunoSEQ multiplex PCR. The repertoire consists of 50,000 to 55,000 clones, with over 75% occurring once and the leading ten covering 5.3%. Study-level findings and limits: Survival was not directly related to TCR clonality in these patients.

Noted time point: after dendritic cell vaccination, including at tumor progression/relapse. No glioblastoma patient carried an isocitrate dehydrogenase mutation. There are 16 residues in the CDR3. The trim removed 0 bases at V and 3 bases at J, leaving 7 bases unmatched. Germline V lookup: CDR1 SGHRS, CDR2 YFSETQ. With regard to this clone: The antigen is unknown.

This rearrangement joins TRBV5-1 to TRBJ2-3, with 7 bases that match TRBD1. The clonotype comes from a human donor with glioblastoma. The starting material was blood, obtained after dendritic cell vaccination. CDR3 sequence (DNA): TGCGCCAGCAGCTTGGCCAGGACAGGCGGGACAGATACGCAGTATTTT. Its protein product is CASSLARTGGTDTQYF.